The 22 T cell receptor beta chains below all came from one sample that was sequenced in a study of control samples from healthy donors and cancer patients. TCRdb keeps only in-frame clones here, not all; method: immunoSEQ multiplex PCR. The top ten hold more than 15% of the sample, which has 40,000 to 50,000 clones, approximately 70% seen once. The sequenced material came from formalin-fixed, paraffin-embedded tissue. The receptors were gathered from a male donor with melanoma.

The gene calls are TRBV4-2 and TRBJ2-7; the D gene is possibly TRBD1 (8 bases). In germline, CDR1 is LGHNA, CDR2 YNFKEQ. This CDR3 region has 14 residues. V was clipped by 4 bases and J by 4 bases, with 14 bases between them. The CDR3 region is CASSPQQGGYEQYF. CDR3 nucleotide sequence: TGTGCCAGCAGCCCTCAACAGGGGGGGTACGAGCAGTACTTC.

The chain combines TRBV15 with TRBJ2-1; 8 positions agree with TRBD2. Germline CDR1 reads LNHNV; CDR2 reads YYDKDF (reference sequence). V was pared by 0 bases and J by 4 bases, with 8 bases of the junction left unmatched. This CDR3 contains 17 residues. CDR3 DNA: TGTGCCACCAGCAGAGATTTAACTAGCGGCGATTACAATGAGCAGTTCTTC. Translating it yields CATSRDLTSGDYNEQFF.

The V and J genes are TRBV19 and TRBJ1-5; TRBD1 matches 9 bases. The ends lost 10 bases at V and 1 base at J; junction bases unmatched: 8. CDR1 and CDR2 (germline): LNHDA, SQIVND (reference sequence). This CDR3 comprises 15 residues. CDR3 protein: CATRRDRASNQPQHF. Written as DNA, the CDR3 is TGTGCCACCCGGCGGGACAGGGCGAGCAATCAGCCCCAGCATTTT. Filled out from reference TRBV19 and TRBJ1-5, the complete variable domain reads DGGITQSPKYLFRKEGQNVTLSCEQNLNHDAMYWYRQDPGQGLRLIYYSQIVNDFQKGDIAEGYSVSREKKESFPLTVTSAQKNPTAFYLCATRRDRASNQPQHFGDGTRLSIL.

The chain links TRBV6-5 to TRBJ1-1; D not resolved. This CDR3 is built from 13 residues. The V and J ends lost 6 bases and 4 bases respectively, with 12 bases between them. Germline V lookup: CDR1 MNHEY, CDR2 SVGAGI. The CDR3 sequence: CASSPQLGTEAFF. CDR3 nucleotides: TGTGCCAGCAGCCCCCAACTGGGCACTGAAGCTTTCTTT.

The chain recombines TRBV30 with TRBJ1-3, with no clear D. The CDR3 sequence is 13 residues long. Trimming pared 1 base from V and 4 bases from J, leaving 8 bases between. Germline V gene lookup returns CDR1 GTSNPN and CDR2 SVGIG (reference sequence). The CDR3 region has the DNA TGTGCCTGGAGTGGGGCGGGCGGAAACACCATATATTTT. Its protein product is CAWSGAGGNTIYF.

The genes are TRBV6-5 and TRBJ2-2, with 12 bases lining up with TRBD2. With 0 bases clipped from V and 7 bases from J, the junction kept 3 bases outside the gene matches. This CDR3 is 16 amino acids long. Germline V gene lookup returns CDR1 MNHEY and CDR2 SVGAGI. The CDR3, as DNA: TGTGCCAGCAGTTACTCCAGACTAGCGGGAGACGGGGAGCTGTTTTTT. Encoded protein: CASSYSRLAGDGELFF.

This sequence joins TRBV20-1 and TRBJ1-2, with D perhaps TRBD1 (6 bases). V lost 3 bases and J lost 7, with 12 bases in between. CDR3 size: 12 residues. Germline values: CDR1 DFQATT, CDR2 SNEGSKA (reference sequence). CDR3 DNA sequence: TGCAGTGCTAGTACAGGGTATTCTGGCTACACCTTC. Translated: CSASTGYSGYTF.

The CDR3 loop is CASIQGPSGNTIYF. In DNA form, the CDR3 reads TGTGCCAGCATTCAGGGTCCCTCTGGAAACACCATATATTTT. The V gene is TRBV6-5, the J gene TRBJ1-3, with a weak D call TRBD1 (5 bases). Trimming left V 7 bases short and J 0 bases short, with 10 bases between. The CDR3 length is 14 residues. Germline CDR1 is MNHEY and CDR2 is SVGAGI.

The gene calls are TRBV28 and TRBJ2-5; the D gene is possibly TRBD2 (7 bases). The CDR3 runs 15 residues. The germline V gene encodes CDR1 MDHEN and CDR2 SYDVKM. V lost 6 bases and J 7 bases, leaving 21 bases between the germline ends. The CDR3 region is CASSSSAGASWTQYF. For the CDR3, the DNA is TGTGCCAGCAGCTCCAGCGCGGGGGCGTCGTGGACCCAGTACTTC.

V is TRBV5-5 and J is TRBJ2-7; tentatively, D is TRBD1 or TRBD2 (5 bases each). V was shortened by 7 bases and J by 1 base, with 12 bases between the two germline ends. The CDR3 is 13 residues long. The germline gives CDR1 SGHKS, CDR2 YYEKEE (reference sequence). This chain's CDR3 is CASEGPTSYEQYF. The CDR3 DNA reads as TGTGCCAGCGAGGGGCCTACGTCCTACGAGCAGTACTTC.

This chain connects TRBV28 to TRBJ1-5; 10 positions agree with TRBD1. The CDR3 spans 16 residues. Germline CDR1 and CDR2: MDHEN and SYDVKM. Germline trimming cut 8 bases from V and 4 bases from J; bases unmatched to any gene: 11. CDR3 DNA sequence: TGTGCCAGCTCTAGCCCGAGACAGGGGGCTAATCAGCCCCAGCATTTT. This codes for CASSSPRQGANQPQHF.

The CDR3, as DNA: TGTGCCAGCACAGGGACAGGGAGGGAGCCCCAGCATTTT. Translated, it gives CASTGTGREPQHF. This chain uses TRBV2 with TRBJ1-5, with TRBD1 identical over 9 bases. The junction had 6 bases not matched to a gene; V was cut back by 7 bases and J by 8 bases. Germline loops: CDR1 SNHLY, CDR2 FYNNEI. This CDR3 comprises 13 residues.

The V call is TRBV3-1 (or the pseudogene TRBV3-2), the J call TRBJ2-7, with TRBD1 matching 10 bases. V lost 0 bases to trimming and J lost 2 bases; unmatched junction nucleotides: 4. The CDR3 extends over 16 amino acids. Germline CDR1 is LGHDT and CDR2 is YNNKEL (reference sequence). The CDR3 DNA follows: TGTGCCAGCAGCCAAGATCCAGGGACAGGGGCCTACGAGCAGTACTTC. Its translation: CASSQDPGTGAYEQYF.

This chain links TRBV3-1 (or the pseudogene TRBV3-2) with TRBJ1-2; 8 bases fit TRBD1. This CDR3 contains 13 residues. Germline values: CDR1 LGHDT, CDR2 YNNKEL (reference sequence). V was clipped by 1 base and J by 5 bases; unmatched bases: 0. The CDR3 nucleotides read TGTGCCAGCAGCCAAGGACAGGGGTATGGCTACACCTTC. It encodes CASSQGQGYGYTF.

CDR3 DNA sequence: TGTGCCAGCAGGTCACAGGGGTCTTTAGCCAAAAACATTCAGTACTTC. Its protein product is CASRSQGSLAKNIQYF. This chain links TRBV6-6 with TRBJ2-4; TRBD1 agrees at 7 bases. This CDR3 spans 16 amino acids. The V gene's germline CDR1 is MNHNY and CDR2 SVGAGI (reference sequence). V lost 6 bases, J lost 0 bases, and 8 bases stayed unmatched.

Remarks on this clone: The same CDR3 is also encoded by other DNA sequences in this sample. CDR3 loop: CASSLTSVSSYEQYF. DNA for the CDR3: TGTGCCAGCAGCTTGACTAGCGTCAGCTCCTACGAGCAGTACTTC. The chain has TRBV7-2 and TRBJ2-7, with 8 bases aligning to TRBD2. Losses at the gene ends were 3 bases for V and 0 bases for J; bases not matched to a gene: 4. The length of the CDR3 is 15 residues. CDR1 is SGHTA, CDR2 FQGNSA, per germline.

There are a few counts of this clone. The V call is TRBV11-2, the J call TRBJ2-3; the match to TRBD1 covers 10 bases. The V gene end was trimmed by 10 bases and the J gene end by 5 bases; junction bases not matched to a gene: 6. This CDR3 comprises 13 residues. Germline CDR1 reads SGHAT; CDR2 reads FQNNGV. The CDR3: CATRTGGGDTQYF. DNA for the CDR3: TGTGCCACAAGGACAGGGGGAGGAGATACGCAGTATTTT.

The chain combines TRBV28 with TRBJ2-3; 11 bases agree with TRBD1. J lost 2 bases, V lost 2 bases, and 3 bases had no gene match. The CDR3 consists of 16 residues. Germline CDR1 is MDHEN and CDR2 is SYDVKM. The CDR3 DNA reads TGTGCCAGCAGTTTAGGGACAGGGGGTTCCACAGATACGCAGTATTTT. Its translation is CASSLGTGGSTDTQYF.

This sequence joins TRBV30 and TRBJ2-7; 9 positions match TRBD1. The CDR3 runs to 15 residues. V trimming: 3 bases; J trimming: 0 bases; junction bases outside the gene matches: 6. Germline loops: CDR1 GTSNPN, CDR2 SVGIG (reference sequence). The CDR3 region has the DNA TGTGCCTGGAGGCAAGGACAGGGGAGCTCCTACGAGCAGTACTTC. Translation: CAWRQGQGSSYEQYF.

The rearrangement uses TRBV19 and TRBJ1-2, with D unresolved. Trimming shortened V by 0 bases and J by 3 bases, and 11 bases separated the two germline ends. The V gene's germline CDR1 is LNHDA and CDR2 SQIVND (reference sequence). This CDR3 is built from 15 residues. CDR3 nucleotides: TGTGCCAGTAGTATAGATTGGGCTAAGGACTATGGCTACACCTTC. Translating gives CASSIDWAKDYGYTF.

The chain couples TRBV16 to TRBJ1-2; D uncertain. Germline values: CDR1 KGHSY, CDR2 FQNENV. Trimming shortened V by 1 base and J by 6 bases, and 27 bases separated the two germline ends. The CDR3 is made up of 19 amino acids. The CDR3 coding sequence is TGTGCCAGCAGCCAATGGTTACAACCAAACACCCAGAGTACGGATGGCTACACCTTC. It translates to CASSQWLQPNTQSTDGYTF.

The V gene is TRBV11-2, the J gene TRBJ2-7, with D hard to call. Trimming pared 5 bases from V and 5 bases from J, leaving 16 bases between. Per the germline V gene, CDR1 is SGHAT and CDR2 is FQNNGV. CDR3 size: 14 residues. For the CDR3, the DNA is TGTGCCAGCAGCCTACATACTAAGGTTCACGAGCAGTACTTC. Its translation is CASSLHTKVHEQYF. Combining the CDR3 with reference TRBV11-2 and TRBJ2-7 gives the whole variable domain EAGVAQSPRYKIIEKRQSVAFWCNPISGHATLYWYQQILGQGPKLLIQFQNNGVVDDSQLPKDRFSAERLKGVDSTLKIQPAKLEDSAVYLCASSLHTKVHEQYFGPGTRLTVT.